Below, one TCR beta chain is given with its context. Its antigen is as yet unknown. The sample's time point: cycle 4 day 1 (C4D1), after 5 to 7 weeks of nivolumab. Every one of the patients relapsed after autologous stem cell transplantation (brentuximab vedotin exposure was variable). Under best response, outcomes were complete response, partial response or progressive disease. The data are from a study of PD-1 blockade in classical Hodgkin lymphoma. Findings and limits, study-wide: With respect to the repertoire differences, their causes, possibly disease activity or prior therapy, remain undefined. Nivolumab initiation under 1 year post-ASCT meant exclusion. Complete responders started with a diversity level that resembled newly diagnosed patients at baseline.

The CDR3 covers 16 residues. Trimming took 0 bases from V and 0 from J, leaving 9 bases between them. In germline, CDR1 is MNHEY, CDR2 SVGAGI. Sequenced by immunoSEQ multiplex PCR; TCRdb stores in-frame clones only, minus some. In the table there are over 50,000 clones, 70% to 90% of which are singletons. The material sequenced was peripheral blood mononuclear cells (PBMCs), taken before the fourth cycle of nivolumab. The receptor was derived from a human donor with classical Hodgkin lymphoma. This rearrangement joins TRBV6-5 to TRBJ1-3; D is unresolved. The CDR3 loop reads CASSYSRIRSGNTIYF. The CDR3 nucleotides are TGTGCCAGCAGTTACTCGAGGATCCGCTCTGGAAACACCATATATTTT.